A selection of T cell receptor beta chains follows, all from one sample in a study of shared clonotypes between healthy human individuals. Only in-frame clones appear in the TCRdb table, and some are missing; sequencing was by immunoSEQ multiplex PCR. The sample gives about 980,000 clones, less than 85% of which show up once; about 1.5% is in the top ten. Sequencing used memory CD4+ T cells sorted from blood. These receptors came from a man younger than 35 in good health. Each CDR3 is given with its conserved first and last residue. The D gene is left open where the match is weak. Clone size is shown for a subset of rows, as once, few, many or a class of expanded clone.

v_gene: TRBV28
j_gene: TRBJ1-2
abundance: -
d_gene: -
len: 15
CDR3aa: CASSPRTSQGYGYTF
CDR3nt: TGTGCCAGCAGTCCTCGGACAAGCCAAGGCTATGGCTACACCTTC

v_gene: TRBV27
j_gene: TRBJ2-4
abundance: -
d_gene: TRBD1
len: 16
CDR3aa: CASSTRQGGDKNIQYF
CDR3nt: TGTGCCAGCAGTACCCGACAGGGGGGTGACAAAAACATTCAGTACTTC

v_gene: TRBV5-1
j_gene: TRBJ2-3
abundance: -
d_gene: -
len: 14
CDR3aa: CASSLGHYTDTQYF
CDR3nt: TGCGCCAGCAGCCTGGGCCATTACACAGATACGCAGTATTTT

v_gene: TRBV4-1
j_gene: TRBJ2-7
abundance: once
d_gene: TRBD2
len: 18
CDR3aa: CASSQAARRLAGNYEQYF
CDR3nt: TGCGCCAGCAGCCAAGCGGCCCGCCGACTAGCGGGCAACTACGAGCAGTACTTC

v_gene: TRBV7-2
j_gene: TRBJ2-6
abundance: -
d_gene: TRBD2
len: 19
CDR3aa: CASSFSTSGLLNGANVLTF
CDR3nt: TGTGCCAGCAGTTTCTCGACTAGCGGGCTGTTAAACGGGGCCAACGTCCTGACTTTC

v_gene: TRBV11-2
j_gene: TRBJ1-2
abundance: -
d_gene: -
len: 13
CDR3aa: CASSPDRNYGYTF
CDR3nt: TGTGCCAGCAGCCCAGACAGAAACTATGGCTACACCTTC

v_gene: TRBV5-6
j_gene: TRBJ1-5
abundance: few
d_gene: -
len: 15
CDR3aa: CASSFGQLVNQPQHF
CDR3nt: TGTGCCAGCAGCTTTGGGCAGTTGGTCAATCAGCCCCAGCATTTT

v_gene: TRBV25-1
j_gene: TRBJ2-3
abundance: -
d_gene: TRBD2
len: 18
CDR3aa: CASSDASGRAKGTDTQYF
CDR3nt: TGTGCCAGCAGCGACGCTAGCGGGAGGGCTAAAGGCACAGATACGCAGTATTTT

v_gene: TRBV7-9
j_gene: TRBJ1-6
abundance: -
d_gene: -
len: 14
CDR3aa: CASSLEGGNSPLHF
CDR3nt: TGTGCCAGCAGCTTAGAGGGCGGCAATTCACCCCTCCACTTT

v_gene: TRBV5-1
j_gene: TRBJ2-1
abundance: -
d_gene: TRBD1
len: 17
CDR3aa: CASSLAFRTGLFVEQFF
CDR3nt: TGCGCCAGCAGCTTGGCCTTTAGGACAGGGCTTTTTGTCGAGCAGTTCTTC

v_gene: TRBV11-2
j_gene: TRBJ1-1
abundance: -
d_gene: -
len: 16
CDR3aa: CASSPQQGVLNTEAFF
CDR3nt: TGTGCCAGCAGCCCGCAACAGGGCGTTTTGAACACTGAAGCTTTCTTT

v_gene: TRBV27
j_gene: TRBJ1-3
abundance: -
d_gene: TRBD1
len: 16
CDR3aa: CASSWDRFLSGNTIYF
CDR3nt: TGTGCCAGCAGTTGGGACAGGTTCCTCTCTGGAAACACCATATATTTT

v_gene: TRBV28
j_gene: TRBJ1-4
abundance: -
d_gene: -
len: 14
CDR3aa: CASRIPPPDEKLFF
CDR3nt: TGTGCCAGCAGAATACCCCCACCGGACGAAAAACTGTTTTTT

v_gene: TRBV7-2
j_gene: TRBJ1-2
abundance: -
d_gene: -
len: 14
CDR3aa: CASSLGRFNYGYTF
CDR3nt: TGTGCCAGCAGCTTAGGCAGGTTCAACTATGGCTACACCTTC

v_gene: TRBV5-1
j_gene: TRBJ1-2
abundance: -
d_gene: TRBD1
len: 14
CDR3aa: CASRSRDRPYGYTF
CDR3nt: TGCGCCAGCAGGTCGCGGGACAGGCCCTATGGCTACACCTTC

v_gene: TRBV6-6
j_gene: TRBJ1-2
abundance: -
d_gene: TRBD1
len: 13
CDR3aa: CASSQTGGSGYTF
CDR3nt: TGTGCCAGCAGTCAGACAGGGGGAAGTGGCTACACCTTC

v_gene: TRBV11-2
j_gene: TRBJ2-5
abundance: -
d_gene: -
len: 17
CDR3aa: CASSQTRPRDGQETQYF
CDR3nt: TGTGCCAGCAGCCAAACCCGCCCCCGGGACGGACAAGAGACCCAGTACTTC

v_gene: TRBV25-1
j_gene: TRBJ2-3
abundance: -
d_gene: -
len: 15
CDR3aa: CASSAVRPDTDTQYF
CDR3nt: TGTGCCAGCAGTGCCGTCAGGCCGGACACAGATACGCAGTATTTT

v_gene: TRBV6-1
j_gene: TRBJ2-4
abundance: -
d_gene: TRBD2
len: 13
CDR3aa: CASSEATTSPPYF
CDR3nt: TGTGCCAGCAGTGAAGCCACGACTAGCCCGCCGTACTTC

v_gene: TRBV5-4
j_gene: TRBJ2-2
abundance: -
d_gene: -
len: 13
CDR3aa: CASSLFGTGELFF
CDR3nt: TGTGCCAGCAGCTTGTTTGGAACCGGGGAGCTGTTTTTT

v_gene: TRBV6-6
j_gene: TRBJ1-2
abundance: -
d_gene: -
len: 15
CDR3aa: CASNQLMTAPGGYTF
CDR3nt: TGTGCCAGCAACCAACTTATGACAGCCCCTGGCGGCTACACCTTC

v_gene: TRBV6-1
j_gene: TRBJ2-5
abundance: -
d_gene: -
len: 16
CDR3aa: CASSETQGGNQETQYF
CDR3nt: TGTGCCAGCAGTGAAACTCAGGGGGGGAACCAAGAGACCCAGTACTTC

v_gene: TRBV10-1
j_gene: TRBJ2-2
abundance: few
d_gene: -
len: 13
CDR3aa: CASSGQANGELFF
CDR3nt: TGCGCCAGCAGTGGCCAAGCGAACGGGGAGCTGTTTTTT

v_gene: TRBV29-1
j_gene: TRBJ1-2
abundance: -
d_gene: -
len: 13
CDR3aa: CSAPGTGLYGYTF
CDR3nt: TGCAGCGCCCCAGGGACCGGCCTCTATGGCTACACCTTC

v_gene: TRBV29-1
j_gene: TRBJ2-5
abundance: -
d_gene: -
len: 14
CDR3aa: CSVETGRLQETQYF
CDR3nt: TGCAGCGTCGAGACGGGACGGCTCCAAGAGACCCAGTACTTC

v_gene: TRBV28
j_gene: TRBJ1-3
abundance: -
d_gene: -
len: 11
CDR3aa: CASSLGITIYF
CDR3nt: TGTGCCAGCAGTTTAGGGATTACCATATATTTT

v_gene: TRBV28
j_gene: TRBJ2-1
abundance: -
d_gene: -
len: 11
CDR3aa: CASRGPVGQFF
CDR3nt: TGTGCCAGCAGGGGGCCGGTGGGGCAGTTCTTC

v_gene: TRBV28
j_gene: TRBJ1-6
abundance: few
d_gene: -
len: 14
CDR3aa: CASSFRSGRSPLHF
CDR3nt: TGTGCCAGCAGTTTTAGAAGTGGAAGATCACCCCTCCACTTT

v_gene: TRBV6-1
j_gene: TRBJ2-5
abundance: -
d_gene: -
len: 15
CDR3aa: CASSAAGRTQETQYF
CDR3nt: TGTGCCAGCAGTGCGGCAGGGAGAACCCAAGAGACCCAGTACTTC

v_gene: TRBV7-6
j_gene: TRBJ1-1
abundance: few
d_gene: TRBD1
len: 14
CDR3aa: CASILGQGGTEAFF
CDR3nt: TGTGCCAGCATTTTAGGACAGGGTGGCACTGAAGCTTTCTTT

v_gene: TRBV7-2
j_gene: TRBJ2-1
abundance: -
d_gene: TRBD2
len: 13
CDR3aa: CASSETGLAGQFF
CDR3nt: TGTGCCAGCAGCGAGACCGGACTAGCGGGCCAGTTCTTC

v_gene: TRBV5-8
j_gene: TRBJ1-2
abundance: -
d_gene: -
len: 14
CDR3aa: CASSLGRIRYGYTF
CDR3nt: TGTGCCAGCAGCTTGGGCCGGATACGATATGGCTACACCTTC

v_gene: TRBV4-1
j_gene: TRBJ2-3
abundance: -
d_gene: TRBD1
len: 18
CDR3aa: CASSHPEDRVESTDTQYF
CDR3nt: TGCGCCAGCAGCCATCCCGAGGACAGGGTCGAGAGCACAGATACGCAGTATTTT

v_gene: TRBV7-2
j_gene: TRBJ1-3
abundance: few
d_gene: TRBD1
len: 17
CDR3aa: CASSPIGTANSGNTIYF
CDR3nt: TGTGCCAGCAGCCCTATCGGGACAGCAAACTCTGGAAACACCATATATTTT

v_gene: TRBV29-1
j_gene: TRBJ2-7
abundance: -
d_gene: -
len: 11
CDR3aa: CSVGGFGEQYF
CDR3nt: TGCAGCGTTGGAGGGTTCGGCGAGCAGTACTTC

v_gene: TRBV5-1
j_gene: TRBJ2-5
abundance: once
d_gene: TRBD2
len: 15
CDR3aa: CASSFTTSGGETQYF
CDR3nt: TGCGCCAGCAGCTTTACGACTAGCGGGGGAGAGACCCAGTACTTC

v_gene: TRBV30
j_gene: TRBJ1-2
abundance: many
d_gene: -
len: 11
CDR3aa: CAWSVMGGYTF
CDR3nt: TGTGCCTGGAGTGTAATGGGGGGCTACACCTTC

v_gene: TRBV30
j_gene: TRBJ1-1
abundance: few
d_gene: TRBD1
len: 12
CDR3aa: CACDRGLTEAFF
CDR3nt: TGTGCCTGTGACAGGGGTCTCACTGAAGCTTTCTTT

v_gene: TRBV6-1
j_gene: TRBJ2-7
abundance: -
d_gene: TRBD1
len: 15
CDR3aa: CASRMGQGAIYEQYF
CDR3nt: TGTGCCAGCAGAATGGGACAGGGAGCAATATACGAGCAGTACTTC

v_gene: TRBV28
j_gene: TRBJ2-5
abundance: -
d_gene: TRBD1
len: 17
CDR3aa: CASSKGTGVTFQETQYF
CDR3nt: TGTGCCAGCAGTAAAGGAACAGGGGTAACTTTTCAAGAGACCCAGTACTTC

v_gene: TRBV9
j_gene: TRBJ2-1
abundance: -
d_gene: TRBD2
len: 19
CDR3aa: CASSEWAGPWEGSYNEQFF
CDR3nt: TGTGCCAGCAGCGAGTGGGCCGGTCCGTGGGAGGGGTCCTACAATGAGCAGTTCTTC

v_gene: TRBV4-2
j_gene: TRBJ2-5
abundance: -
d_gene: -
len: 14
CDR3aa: CASSLGNGGGTQYF
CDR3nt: TGTGCCAGCAGCCTTGGGAACGGAGGGGGGACCCAGTACTTC

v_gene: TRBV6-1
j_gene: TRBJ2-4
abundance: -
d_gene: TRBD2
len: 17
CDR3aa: CASSVRAEGGAKNIQYF
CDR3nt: TGTGCCAGCAGTGTGAGGGCAGAGGGAGGGGCCAAAAACATTCAGTACTTC

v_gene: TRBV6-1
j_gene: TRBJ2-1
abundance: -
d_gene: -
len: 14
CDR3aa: CASSSIGTYNEQFF
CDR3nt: TGTGCCAGCAGCTCGATCGGAACCTACAATGAGCAGTTCTTC

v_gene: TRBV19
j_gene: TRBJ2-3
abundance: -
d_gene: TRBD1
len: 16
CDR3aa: CASSILKTGGSDTQYF
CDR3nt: TGTGCCAGTAGTATTCTTAAGACAGGGGGTTCAGATACGCAGTATTTT

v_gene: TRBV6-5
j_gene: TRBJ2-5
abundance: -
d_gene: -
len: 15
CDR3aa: CASKTETLGQETQYF
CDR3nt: TGTGCCAGCAAGACGGAGACCCTGGGGCAAGAGACCCAGTACTTC

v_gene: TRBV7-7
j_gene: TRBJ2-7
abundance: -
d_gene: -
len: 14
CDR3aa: CASSPDGSSYEQYF
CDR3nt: TGTGCTAGCAGCCCGGACGGGAGCTCCTACGAGCAGTACTTC

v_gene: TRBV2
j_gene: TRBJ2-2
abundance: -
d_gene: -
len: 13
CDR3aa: CASSQGGTGELFF
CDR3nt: TGTGCCAGCAGCCAGGGAGGCACCGGGGAGCTGTTTTTT

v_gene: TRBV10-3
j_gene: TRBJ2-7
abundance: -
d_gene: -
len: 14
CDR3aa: CASSYDGGLGEQYF
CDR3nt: TGTGCCAGCAGTTACGATGGGGGATTAGGCGAGCAGTACTTC

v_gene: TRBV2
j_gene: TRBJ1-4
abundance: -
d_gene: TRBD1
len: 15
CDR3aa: CASSYGQAFGEKLFF
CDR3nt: TGTGCCAGCAGTTACGGACAGGCATTCGGTGAAAAACTGTTTTTT

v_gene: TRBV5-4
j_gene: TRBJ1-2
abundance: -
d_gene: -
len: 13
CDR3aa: CASSSPALYGYTF
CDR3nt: TGTGCCAGCAGCTCCCCCGCCTTATATGGCTACACCTTC

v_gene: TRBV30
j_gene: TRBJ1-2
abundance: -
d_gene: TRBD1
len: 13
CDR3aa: CAWGPQGAYGYTF
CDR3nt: TGTGCCTGGGGACCCCAGGGGGCTTATGGCTACACCTTC

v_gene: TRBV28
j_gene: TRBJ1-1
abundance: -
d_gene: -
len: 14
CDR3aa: CASSKTGQRTEAFF
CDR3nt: TGTGCCAGCAGTAAAACGGGACAACGGACTGAAGCTTTCTTT

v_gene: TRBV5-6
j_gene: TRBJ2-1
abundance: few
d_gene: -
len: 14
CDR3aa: CASSLGLATAGQFF
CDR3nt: TGTGCCAGCAGCTTGGGGCTAGCGACTGCGGGGCAGTTCTTC